This T cell receptor beta chain was retrieved from a study of blood T cells in healthy people across ages. Whole-study results and caveats: Older individuals had lower TCR beta diversity per million T cells (the decline was roughly linear).

The V end was cut by 10 bases, the J end by 4 bases, with 20 bases between. The CDR3 totals 16 residues. CDR1 is SGHVS, CDR2 FQNEAQ, per germline. A second PCR, run for about 7 to 11 cycles, used a sample-barcoded 5' primer plus a J-beta primer mix. MiXCR, run by TCRdb on the 5' RACE reads, gives a single entry per CDR3 protein. Of some 1.4 million distinct CDR3 sequences in the sample, 40% to 50% were seen once. This clonotype appeared a few times. Its antigen is not known. Sequencing was carried out using blood. The receptor's source is a woman under 30 in good health. The V call is TRBV7-8, the J call TRBJ2-6; perhaps TRBD2 as D (6 bases). CDR3 amino acids: CAIDSLGGTGANVLTF. The CDR3 DNA reads TGTGCCATAGATTCCCTGGGGGGTACAGGGGCCAACGTCCTGACTTTC.